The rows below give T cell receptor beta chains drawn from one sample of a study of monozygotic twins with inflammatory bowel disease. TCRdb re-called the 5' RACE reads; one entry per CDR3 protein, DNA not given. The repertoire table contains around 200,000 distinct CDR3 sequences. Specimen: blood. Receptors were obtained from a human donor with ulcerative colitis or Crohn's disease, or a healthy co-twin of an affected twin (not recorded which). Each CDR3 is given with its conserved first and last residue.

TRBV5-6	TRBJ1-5	CASSPRGGLSNQPQHF
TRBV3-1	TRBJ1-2	CASGGLDRGQSYTF
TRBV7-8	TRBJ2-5	CASSVGTSTGTQYF
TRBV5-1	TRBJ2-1	CASSLKQTLYNEQFF
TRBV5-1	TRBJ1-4	CASSTFDAEKLFF
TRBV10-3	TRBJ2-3	CAISSKELSDTQYF
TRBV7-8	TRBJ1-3	CASSYRVVSGNTIYF
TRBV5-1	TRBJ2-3	CASSLRPGGGPDTQYF
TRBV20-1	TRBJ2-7	CSAEGPLYEQYF
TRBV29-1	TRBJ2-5	CSPKLRRGEETQYF
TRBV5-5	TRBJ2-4	CASSFGTGTLPYF
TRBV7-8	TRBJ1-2	CASGTVCGYTF
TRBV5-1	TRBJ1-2	CASSLEGTRVGYTF